Detailed here is one T cell receptor (beta chain). CDR3 size: 14 residues. In germline, CDR1 is SNHLY, CDR2 FYNNEI. V gave up 9 bases and J gave up 1 base; unmatched junction bases: 5. Study processing details: The assay estimated nucleated cells by amplifying reference gene primers. Measured with immunoSEQ multiplex PCR; TCRdb has only the in-frame clones, and not every one. That table is the source of V, J and clone size, and D and trimming were worked out from the DNA. This table holds around 300,000 clones, roughly 87% found once. The data stem from a study of blood T cell repertoires in COVID-19. Looking at the study overall: COVID-19 samples, acute and convalescent, were from the United States, Italy and Spain. T cells, B-cell-depleted T cells, or PBMCs provided the cDNA or gDNA that served as material.

The genes are TRBV2 and TRBJ2-3; 9 nucleotides match TRBD2. Material: peripheral blood. The receptor's source is a man younger than 35 with active or convalescent COVID-19. In DNA form, the CDR3 reads TGTGCCAGACGTGTAGCGGGAGGCACAGATACGCAGTATTTT. This translates into CARRVAGGTDTQYF.